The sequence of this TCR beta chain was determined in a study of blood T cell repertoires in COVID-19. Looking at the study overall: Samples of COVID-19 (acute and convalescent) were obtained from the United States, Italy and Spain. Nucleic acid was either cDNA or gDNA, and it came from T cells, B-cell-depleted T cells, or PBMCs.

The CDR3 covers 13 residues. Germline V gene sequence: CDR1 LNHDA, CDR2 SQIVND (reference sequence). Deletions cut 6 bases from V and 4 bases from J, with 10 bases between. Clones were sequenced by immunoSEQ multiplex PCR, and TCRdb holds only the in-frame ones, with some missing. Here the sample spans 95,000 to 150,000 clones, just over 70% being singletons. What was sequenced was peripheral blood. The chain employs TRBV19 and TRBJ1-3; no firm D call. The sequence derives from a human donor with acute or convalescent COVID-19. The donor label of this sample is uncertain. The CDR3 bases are TGTGCCAGTAGCGGAGGATCCGGAAACACCATATATTTT. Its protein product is CASSGGSGNTIYF.